Each of the 2 T cell receptor beta chains below was sequenced from the same sample in a study of T cells after yellow fever vaccination. TCRdb used MiXCR to reprocess the 5' RACE reads, holding one entry per CDR3 protein. Of 300,000 or so distinct CDR3 sequences listed, around 6.8% are singletons. The sample consisted of PBMCs, taken approximately 47 days after the first yellow fever vaccination. Every receptor here comes from a man aged 18-30 years who received the YFV17D yellow fever vaccine.

This chain uses TRBV20-1 with TRBJ2-5, with TRBD1 matching over 8 bases. The CDR3 is 13 residues long. The germline V gene encodes CDR1 DFQATT and CDR2 SNEGSKA (reference sequence). With V trimmed by 5 bases and J by 0 bases, 2 bases remained unmatched. CDR3 region: CSARTGNQETQYF. DNA of the CDR3: TGCAGTGCTCGGACAGGGAACCAAGAGACCCAGTACTTC.

This clonotype was picked up a small number of times. The gene calls are TRBV20-1 and TRBJ2-2; D uncertain. Trimming took 5 bases from V and 7 from J, leaving 23 bases between them. Germline CDR1 reads DFQATT; CDR2 reads SNEGSKA (reference sequence). The CDR3 runs to 16 residues. Here the CDR3 reads CSAPHPDLKDYGELFF. DNA of the CDR3: TGCAGTGCTCCCCATCCCGACTTGAAGGATTACGGGGAGCTGTTTTTT.